This is a list of T cell receptor beta chains from one sample in a study of cytomegalovirus exposure and HLA in healthy donors. Generated by immunoSEQ multiplex PCR, the TCRdb table keeps only in-frame clones and is missing some. The sample has about 110,000 clones, 76% seen once; the top ten hold about 8%. Material: PBMCs. The source of these receptors is a woman aged 45-59 years in good health and CMV-seropositive. CDR3s include the opening cysteine and the closing phenylalanine or tryptophan. D genes are given only for firm matches. Expanded clones are given a class, and other clones once, few, many or no size at all.

V gene: TRBV5-1
D gene: TRBD2
clone size: NA
J gene: TRBJ2-2
CDR3 protein: CASSLALPGLNTGELFF
CDR3 DNA: TGCGCCAGCAGCTTGGCTCTACCGGGACTAAACACCGGGGAGCTGTTTTTT

V gene: TRBV11-1
D gene: TRBD2
clone size: NA
J gene: TRBJ2-5
CDR3 protein: CASSFLAGGGETQYF
CDR3 DNA: TGTGCCAGCAGCTTTTTGGCGGGGGGGGGTGAGACCCAGTACTTC

V gene: TRBV2
D gene: NA
clone size: once
J gene: TRBJ2-7
CDR3 protein: CATSLYEQYF
CDR3 DNA: TGTGCCACAAGCCTCTACGAGCAGTACTTC

V gene: TRBV7-7
D gene: TRBD2
clone size: NA
J gene: TRBJ2-2
CDR3 protein: CASSSKTDKRGTGELFF
CDR3 DNA: TGTGCCAGCAGCTCTAAAACGGACAAGCGGGGCACCGGGGAGCTGTTTTTT

V gene: TRBV14
D gene: NA
clone size: NA
J gene: TRBJ2-2
CDR3 protein: CASSQDLVRAGELFF
CDR3 DNA: TGTGCCAGCAGCCAAGATCTTGTCAGGGCCGGGGAGCTGTTTTTT

V gene: TRBV15
D gene: NA
clone size: NA
J gene: TRBJ2-1
CDR3 protein: CATSGSRVYNEQFF
CDR3 DNA: TGTGCCACCAGCGGTTCGAGGGTCTACAATGAGCAGTTCTTC

V gene: TRBV10-3
D gene: TRBD1
clone size: medium-sized
J gene: TRBJ1-4
CDR3 protein: CAIRGDRGDEKLFF
CDR3 DNA: TGTGCCATCAGAGGGGACAGGGGTGATGAAAAACTGTTTTTT

V gene: TRBV19
D gene: TRBD2
clone size: NA
J gene: TRBJ2-3
CDR3 protein: CASSIILAGDGDTQYF
CDR3 DNA: TGTGCCAGTAGTATTATATTAGCGGGAGATGGAGATACGCAGTATTTT

V gene: TRBV19
D gene: NA
clone size: NA
J gene: TRBJ2-6
CDR3 protein: CASSGGDGANVLTF
CDR3 DNA: TGTGCCAGTAGTGGCGGGGATGGGGCCAACGTCCTGACTTTC

V gene: TRBV2
D gene: TRBD2
clone size: NA
J gene: TRBJ2-7
CDR3 protein: CASSDRTSGVSYEQYF
CDR3 DNA: TGTGCCAGCAGTGATAGAACTAGCGGGGTGTCCTACGAGCAGTACTTC

V gene: TRBV9
D gene: TRBD2
clone size: once
J gene: TRBJ2-7
CDR3 protein: CASSPPGGSYEQYF
CDR3 DNA: TGTGCCAGCAGCCCCCCGGGGGGTTCCTACGAGCAGTACTTC

V gene: TRBV18
D gene: TRBD2
clone size: NA
J gene: TRBJ2-7
CDR3 protein: CASSPSSGSQQEQYF
CDR3 DNA: TGTGCCAGCTCACCGTCTAGCGGGAGCCAGCAAGAGCAGTACTTC

V gene: TRBV19
D gene: TRBD1
clone size: NA
J gene: TRBJ1-2
CDR3 protein: CASSSGTGGPYGYTF
CDR3 DNA: TGTGCCAGTTCCTCCGGGACAGGGGGCCCCTATGGCTACACCTTC

V gene: TRBV7-9
D gene: NA
clone size: NA
J gene: TRBJ2-3
CDR3 protein: CSSSFVSPGADTQYF
CDR3 DNA: TGTTCCAGCAGCTTCGTATCTCCGGGGGCAGATACGCAGTATTTT

V gene: TRBV21-1
D gene: NA
clone size: NA
J gene: TRBJ2-5
CDR3 protein: CASSPDPGQGSETQYF
CDR3 DNA: TGTGCCAGCAGTCCCGACCCGGGACAGGGGAGCGAGACCCAGTACTTC

V gene: TRBV6-5
D gene: TRBD1
clone size: NA
J gene: TRBJ2-3
CDR3 protein: CASNPGQGVTDTQYF
CDR3 DNA: TGTGCCAGCAATCCGGGACAGGGGGTGACAGATACGCAGTATTTT

V gene: TRBV5-1
D gene: TRBD2
clone size: once
J gene: TRBJ2-1
CDR3 protein: CASSLAGTSGGLAVF
CDR3 DNA: TGCGCCAGCAGCTTAGCTGGGACTAGCGGGGGCCTTGCGGTCTTC

V gene: TRBV6-1
D gene: TRBD2
clone size: NA
J gene: TRBJ2-1
CDR3 protein: CASSEARLAGGEFF
CDR3 DNA: TGTGCCAGCAGTGAAGCGCGACTAGCGGGAGGGGAGTTCTTC

V gene: TRBV19
D gene: TRBD1
clone size: NA
J gene: TRBJ1-5
CDR3 protein: CASSTTGGDQPQHF
CDR3 DNA: TGTGCCAGTAGTACGACAGGGGGGGATCAGCCCCAGCATTTT

V gene: TRBV7-2
D gene: NA
clone size: NA
J gene: TRBJ2-5
CDR3 protein: CASSPQGLVLETQYF
CDR3 DNA: TGTGCCAGCAGCCCGCAGGGGTTGGTTCTGGAGACCCAGTACTTC

V gene: TRBV5-1
D gene: NA
clone size: NA
J gene: TRBJ2-7
CDR3 protein: CASSPRAGSYEQYF
CDR3 DNA: TGCGCCAGCAGCCCCCGGGCGGGTTCCTACGAGCAGTACTTC

V gene: TRBV10-3
D gene: TRBD1
clone size: NA
J gene: TRBJ1-1
CDR3 protein: CAISAQGGTEAFF
CDR3 DNA: TGTGCCATCAGTGCCCAGGGGGGCACTGAAGCTTTCTTT

V gene: TRBV27
D gene: TRBD2
clone size: NA
J gene: TRBJ2-1
CDR3 protein: CASSSRGLAGPYNEQFF
CDR3 DNA: TGTGCCAGCAGTTCCCGAGGACTAGCGGGACCCTACAATGAGCAGTTCTTC

V gene: TRBV11-2
D gene: TRBD2
clone size: once
J gene: TRBJ2-7
CDR3 protein: CASSWGGYEQYF
CDR3 DNA: TGTGCCAGCAGCTGGGGGGGTTACGAGCAGTACTTC

V gene: TRBV6-1
D gene: NA
clone size: NA
J gene: TRBJ2-5
CDR3 protein: CASVGGIGETQYF
CDR3 DNA: TGTGCCAGCGTGGGGGGTATAGGAGAGACCCAGTACTTC

V gene: TRBV4-1
D gene: TRBD1
clone size: NA
J gene: TRBJ2-7
CDR3 protein: CASSQEGTGGGEQYF
CDR3 DNA: TGCGCCAGCAGCCAAGAAGGGACAGGGGGGGGCGAGCAGTACTTC

V gene: TRBV7-2
D gene: NA
clone size: NA
J gene: TRBJ1-2
CDR3 protein: CASSSRLEGPGYTF
CDR3 DNA: TGTGCCAGCAGCTCCAGGCTCGAGGGTCCTGGCTACACCTTC

V gene: TRBV2
D gene: TRBD1
clone size: once
J gene: TRBJ1-1
CDR3 protein: CASRGQPNTEAFF
CDR3 DNA: TGTGCCAGCAGGGGACAGCCGAACACTGAAGCTTTCTTT

V gene: TRBV10-3
D gene: TRBD1
clone size: once
J gene: TRBJ2-3
CDR3 protein: CAISAGGLTDTQYF
CDR3 DNA: TGTGCCATCAGTGCAGGGGGCTTAACAGATACGCAGTATTTT

V gene: TRBV4-3
D gene: TRBD1
clone size: NA
J gene: TRBJ2-3
CDR3 protein: CASSQYTGGTDTQYF
CDR3 DNA: TGCGCCAGCAGCCAATACACAGGGGGCACAGATACGCAGTATTTT

V gene: TRBV18
D gene: TRBD2
clone size: NA
J gene: TRBJ2-7
CDR3 protein: CASSPPLAGGYEQYF
CDR3 DNA: TGTGCCAGCTCACCACCCTTAGCGGGAGGGTACGAGCAGTACTTC

V gene: TRBV5-6
D gene: NA
clone size: NA
J gene: TRBJ2-1
CDR3 protein: CASSLEAAERFF
CDR3 DNA: TGTGCCAGCAGCTTAGAAGCGGCTGAGCGGTTCTTC

V gene: TRBV4-1
D gene: TRBD1
clone size: NA
J gene: TRBJ2-6
CDR3 protein: CASSHPGQGLPGANVLTF
CDR3 DNA: TGCGCCAGCAGCCACCCGGGACAGGGGCTTCCTGGGGCCAACGTCCTGACTTTC

V gene: TRBV18
D gene: NA
clone size: NA
J gene: TRBJ2-2
CDR3 protein: CASSPGSNTGELFF
CDR3 DNA: TGTGCCAGCTCACCGGGCAGTAACACCGGGGAGCTGTTTTTT

V gene: TRBV5-4
D gene: NA
clone size: NA
J gene: TRBJ1-2
CDR3 protein: CASSSVTDSYGYTF
CDR3 DNA: TGTGCCAGCAGCTCCGTGACAGACAGTTATGGCTACACCTTC

V gene: TRBV9
D gene: NA
clone size: once
J gene: TRBJ2-3
CDR3 protein: CASSSNREGTQYF
CDR3 DNA: TGTGCCAGCAGTTCAAACAGGGAGGGTACGCAGTATTTT

V gene: TRBV7-6
D gene: NA
clone size: few
J gene: TRBJ2-5
CDR3 protein: CASSHLAKEPETQYF
CDR3 DNA: TGTGCCAGCAGTCACCTAGCGAAGGAGCCAGAGACCCAGTACTTC

V gene: TRBV7-9
D gene: NA
clone size: NA
J gene: TRBJ2-2
CDR3 protein: CASSLQHRTGELFF
CDR3 DNA: TGTGCCAGCAGCTTACAACACCGCACCGGGGAGCTGTTTTTT

V gene: TRBV2
D gene: NA
clone size: once
J gene: TRBJ1-1
CDR3 protein: CASSGWAREAFF
CDR3 DNA: TGTGCCAGCAGTGGTTGGGCCCGAGAAGCTTTCTTT